The 9 T cell receptor beta chains in this list originate from one sample, sequenced in a study of blood T cell repertoires in COVID-19. TCRdb's copy holds only in-frame clones and misses some; the assay was immunoSEQ multiplex PCR. The sample consists of under 300,000 clones, 80% to 90% of them appearing once. Sequenced input: peripheral blood. These receptors originate from a woman in her thirties or forties who had recovered from COVID-19.

V usage is TRBV2 and J usage is TRBJ1-6; 9 nucleotides align to TRBD1. With 9 bases clipped from V and 10 bases from J, the junction kept 10 bases outside the gene matches. The CDR3 is 14 amino acids. The germline gives CDR1 SNHLY, CDR2 FYNNEI. CDR3 DNA: TGTGCCAGTGAGGACAGGGGACGAGTCTCACCCCTCCACTTT. Translating it yields CASEDRGRVSPLHF.

The gene calls are TRBV2 and TRBJ1-6, with a possible D match to TRBD1 (6 bases). Deletions cut 7 bases from V and 5 bases from J, with 18 bases between. The CDR3 extends over 16 amino acids. Germline V CDR1 and CDR2: SNHLY, FYNNEI. The CDR3 sequence is CASTEHQGQDNSPLHF. CDR3 DNA sequence: TGTGCCAGCACCGAACATCAGGGGCAGGATAATTCACCCCTCCACTTT.

This clone occurred many times. The chain is built from TRBV12-3 or TRBV12-4 and TRBJ1-1; TRBD1 might be the D (6 bases). This CDR3 contains 11 residues. The V end lost 4 bases, the J end lost 10 bases, and 10 bases lay between the germline ends. The CDR3 DNA reads TGTGCCAGCAGTTATGGACAGATAGCTTTCTTT. Translated: CASSYGQIAFF.

The chain uses TRBV5-4 and TRBJ2-1; D call uncertain. The CDR3 is 13 residues long. The V end lost 1 base, the J end lost 8 bases, and 10 bases lay between the germline ends. The V gene's germline CDR1 is SGHNT and CDR2 YYREEE (reference sequence). The CDR3 loop is CASSLKSGDEQFF. The CDR3 coding sequence is TGTGCCAGCAGCTTGAAGTCGGGTGATGAGCAGTTCTTC.

This clone was detected only a few times. The chain links TRBV6-5 to TRBJ2-5; D is undetermined. In germline, CDR1 is MNHEY, CDR2 SVGAGI. Trimming shortened V by 5 bases and J by 2 bases, and 9 bases separated the two germline ends. The CDR3 is 13 amino acids. The DNA of the CDR3 is TGTGCCAGCAGTCTTGGCTGGCAAGAGACCCAGTACTTC. Protein product: CASSLGWQETQYF.

This clone was seen just once. This chain connects TRBV7-2 to TRBJ1-5; unclear D gene. CDR1 and CDR2 from the germline V gene are SGHTA and FQGNSA. Between the trimmed V and J ends, which lost 5 bases and 0 bases, there was a span of 11 bases. The CDR3 extends over 15 amino acids. The CDR3: CASSPSGYSNQPQHF. In DNA form, the CDR3 reads TGTGCCAGCAGCCCTAGTGGGTATAGCAATCAGCCCCAGCATTTT.

This clone showed up just once. The chain is built from TRBV25-1 and TRBJ1-2; D remains unclear. The germline V gene encodes CDR1 MGHDK and CDR2 SYGVNS. This CDR3 comprises 11 residues. V lost 4 bases and J lost 6, with 6 bases in between. The CDR3 protein is CASSARDGYTF. CDR3 in DNA: TGTGCCAGCAGTGCCCGGGATGGCTACACCTTC.

The V and J genes are TRBV29-1 and TRBJ1-2, with D perhaps TRBD1 (6 bases). The V end lost 6 bases, the J end lost 13 bases, and 18 bases lay between the germline ends. The CDR3 runs to 11 residues. Germline V gives CDR1 SQVTM, CDR2 ANQGSEA. The CDR3 DNA is TGCAGCGTAAGCCATGGGGGGGCGCCCACCTTC. Protein: CSVSHGGAPTF. The whole variable domain, filled in from reference TRBV29-1 and TRBJ1-2, reads SAVISQKPSRDICQRGTSLTIQCQVDSQVTMMFWYRQQPGQSLTLIATANQGSEATYESGFVIDKFPISRPNLTFSTLTVSNMSPEDSSIYLCSVSHGGAPTFGSGTRLTVV.

This chain joins TRBV4-3 and TRBJ2-5, with 11 bases lining up with TRBD1. CDR1 is LGHNA, CDR2 YSLEER, per germline. Losses at the gene ends were 0 bases for V and 5 bases for J; bases not matched to a gene: 8. The CDR3 runs 17 residues. For the CDR3, the DNA is TGCGCCAGCAGCCAAGATCCCAGGACAGGGGGCGCGGAGACCCAGTACTTC. Its translation: CASSQDPRTGGAETQYF.